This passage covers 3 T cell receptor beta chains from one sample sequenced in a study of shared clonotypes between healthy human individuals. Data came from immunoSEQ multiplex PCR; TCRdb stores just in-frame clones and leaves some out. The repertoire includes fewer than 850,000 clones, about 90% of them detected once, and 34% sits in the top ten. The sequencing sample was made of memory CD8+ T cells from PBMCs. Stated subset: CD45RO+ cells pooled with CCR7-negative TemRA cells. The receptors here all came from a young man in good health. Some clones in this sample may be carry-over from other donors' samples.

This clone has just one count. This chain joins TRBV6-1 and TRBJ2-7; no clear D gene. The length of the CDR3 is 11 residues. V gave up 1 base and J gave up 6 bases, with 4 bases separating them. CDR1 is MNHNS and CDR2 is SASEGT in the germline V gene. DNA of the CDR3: TGTGCCAGCAGTGAAGGTCGCGAGCAGTACTTC. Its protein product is CASSEGREQYF.

DNA of the CDR3: TGCGCCAGGACCAAGGGATTTAACACCGGGGAGCTGTTTTTT. It translates to CARTKGFNTGELFF. The rearrangement links TRBV5-1 to TRBJ2-2; no clear D. The germline V gene encodes CDR1 SGHRS and CDR2 YFSETQ. V was pared by 8 bases and J by 2 bases, with 13 bases between. This CDR3 contains 14 residues.

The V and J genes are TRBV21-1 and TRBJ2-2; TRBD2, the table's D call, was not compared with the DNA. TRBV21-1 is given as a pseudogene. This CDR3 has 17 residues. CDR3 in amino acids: CASETSRTSGNTGELFF. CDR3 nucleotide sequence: TGTGCCAGTGAGACATCACGGACTAGCGGGAACACCGGGGAGCTGTTTTTT.